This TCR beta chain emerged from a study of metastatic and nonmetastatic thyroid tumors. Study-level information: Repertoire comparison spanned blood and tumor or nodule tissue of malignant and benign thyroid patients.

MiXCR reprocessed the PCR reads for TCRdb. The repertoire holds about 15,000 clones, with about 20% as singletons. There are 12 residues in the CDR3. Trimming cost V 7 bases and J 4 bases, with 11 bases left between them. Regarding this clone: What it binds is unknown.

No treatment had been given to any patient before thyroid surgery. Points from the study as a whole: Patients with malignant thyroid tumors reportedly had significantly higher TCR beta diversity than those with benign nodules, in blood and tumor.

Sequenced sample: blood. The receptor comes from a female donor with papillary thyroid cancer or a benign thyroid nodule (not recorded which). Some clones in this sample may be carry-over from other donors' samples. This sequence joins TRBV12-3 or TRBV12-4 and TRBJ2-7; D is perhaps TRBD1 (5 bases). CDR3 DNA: TGTGCCAGCACGCAGGGCGTATACGAGCAGTACTTC. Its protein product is CASTQGVYEQYF.